One T cell receptor beta chain is described in this entry. As yet, its antigen is unknown. Treatment for every participant with HIV took place in the United States. There are 16 residues in the CDR3. The V gene's germline CDR1 is ENHRY and CDR2 SYGVKD. The V and J ends lost 6 bases and 3 bases, in that order; junction bases with no gene match: 9. This entry belongs to a study of long-term antiretroviral therapy in people with HIV. Whole-study results and caveats: Clones that expanded before ART (that is, prior to treatment) dominated the repertoire at all time points.

Running of the v3.0 immunoSEQ assay took place at survey level. Sequenced by immunoSEQ multiplex PCR; TCRdb stores in-frame clones only, minus some. This table has 20,000 to 25,000 clones, around 87% appearing once. The sequence came from a woman between 45 and 60 years old with HIV. Source: unsorted PBMCs, taken approximately 2.5 years after starting antiretroviral therapy. This chain links TRBV10-3 with TRBJ1-3; 9 bases align to TRBD1. As DNA, the CDR3 is TGTGCCATCAGGGCCTTACAGGGGGCGAGTGGAAACACCATATATTTT. Protein sequence: CAIRALQGASGNTIYF.